This T cell receptor (beta chain) was observed in a study of patients and donors after allogeneic stem cell transplantation. TCRdb re-called the RT-PCR reads with MiXCR, one entry per CDR3 protein. Here the sample spans about a million distinct CDR3 sequences, over 15% being singletons. The V gene's germline CDR1 is MNHEY and CDR2 SVGAGI. The V end was cut by 2 bases, the J end by 4 bases, with 12 bases between. The CDR3 is 15 residues long. This clonotype showed up just a few times. The sequenced sample was blood, either unsorted or a sorted T cell fraction (not recorded which). This sequence was found in a human donor who was either an allogeneic HSCT recipient or a stem cell or donor lymphocyte infusion donor (not recorded which). It is not recorded whose cells these are; they may come from a transplant donor. The rearrangement uses TRBV6-5 and TRBJ2-1; possibly TRBD2 for D (6 bases). CDR3 sequence: CASSYRGLAYNEQFF. The CDR3, as DNA: TGTGCCAGCAGTTACCGAGGGCTAGCGTACAATGAGCAGTTCTTC.